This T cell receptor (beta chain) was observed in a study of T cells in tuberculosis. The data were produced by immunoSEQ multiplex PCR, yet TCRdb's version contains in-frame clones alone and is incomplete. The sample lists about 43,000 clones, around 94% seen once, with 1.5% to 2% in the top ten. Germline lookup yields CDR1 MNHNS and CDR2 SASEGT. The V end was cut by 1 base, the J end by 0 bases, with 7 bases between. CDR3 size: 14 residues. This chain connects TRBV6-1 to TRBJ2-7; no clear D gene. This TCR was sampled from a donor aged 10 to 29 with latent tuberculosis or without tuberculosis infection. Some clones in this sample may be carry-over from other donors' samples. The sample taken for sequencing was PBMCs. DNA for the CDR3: TGTGCCAGCAGTGAAGTTAACTACTCCTACGAGCAGTACTTC. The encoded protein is CASSEVNYSYEQYF.